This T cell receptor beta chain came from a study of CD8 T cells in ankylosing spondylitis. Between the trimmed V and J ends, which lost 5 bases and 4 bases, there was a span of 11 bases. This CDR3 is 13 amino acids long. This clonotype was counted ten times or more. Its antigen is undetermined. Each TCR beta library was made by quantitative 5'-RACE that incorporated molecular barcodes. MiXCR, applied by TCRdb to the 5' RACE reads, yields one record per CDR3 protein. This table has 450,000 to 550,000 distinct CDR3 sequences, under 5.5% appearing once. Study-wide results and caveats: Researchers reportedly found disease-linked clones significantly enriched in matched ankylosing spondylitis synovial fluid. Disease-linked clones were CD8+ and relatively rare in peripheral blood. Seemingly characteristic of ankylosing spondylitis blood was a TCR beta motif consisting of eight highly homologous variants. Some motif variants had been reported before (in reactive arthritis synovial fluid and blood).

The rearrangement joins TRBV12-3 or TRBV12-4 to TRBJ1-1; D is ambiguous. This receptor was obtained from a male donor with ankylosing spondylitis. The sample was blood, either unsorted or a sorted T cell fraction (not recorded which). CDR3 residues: CASSLSLTTEAFF. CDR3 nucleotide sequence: TGTGCCAGCAGTCTTTCGCTCACCACTGAAGCTTTCTTT.